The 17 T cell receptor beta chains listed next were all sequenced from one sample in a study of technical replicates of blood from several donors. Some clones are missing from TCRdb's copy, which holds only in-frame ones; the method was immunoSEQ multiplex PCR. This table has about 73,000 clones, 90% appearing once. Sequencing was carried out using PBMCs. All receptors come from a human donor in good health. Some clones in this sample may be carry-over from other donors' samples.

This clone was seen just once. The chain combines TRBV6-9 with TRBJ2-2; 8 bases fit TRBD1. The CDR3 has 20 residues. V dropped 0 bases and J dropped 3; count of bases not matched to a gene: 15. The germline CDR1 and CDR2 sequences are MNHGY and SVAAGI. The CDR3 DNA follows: TGTGCCAGCAGTTATTCGACAGGGGCCGATCCACTCCTATACACCGGGGAGCTGTTTTTT. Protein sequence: CASSYSTGADPLLYTGELFF.

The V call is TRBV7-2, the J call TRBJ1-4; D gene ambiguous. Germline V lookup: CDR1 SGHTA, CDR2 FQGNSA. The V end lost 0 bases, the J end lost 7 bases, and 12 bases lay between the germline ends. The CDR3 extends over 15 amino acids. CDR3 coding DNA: TGTGCCAGCAGCTTAGCGTTCCAGGTGCCTGAAAAACTGTTTTTT. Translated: CASSLAFQVPEKLFF.

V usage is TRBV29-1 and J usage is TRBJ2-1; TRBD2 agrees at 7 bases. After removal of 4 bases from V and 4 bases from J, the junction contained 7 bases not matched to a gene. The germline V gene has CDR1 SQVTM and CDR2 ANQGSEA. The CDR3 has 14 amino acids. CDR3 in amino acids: CSVGGGRQYNEQFF. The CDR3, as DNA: TGCAGCGTTGGGGGGGGAAGACAGTACAATGAGCAGTTCTTC.

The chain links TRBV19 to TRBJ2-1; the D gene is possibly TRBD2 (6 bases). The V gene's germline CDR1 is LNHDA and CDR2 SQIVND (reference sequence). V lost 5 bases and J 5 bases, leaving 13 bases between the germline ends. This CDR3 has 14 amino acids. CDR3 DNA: TGTGCCAGTAGTTTGGGGGGAAGAAACAATGAGCAGTTCTTC. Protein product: CASSLGGRNNEQFF.

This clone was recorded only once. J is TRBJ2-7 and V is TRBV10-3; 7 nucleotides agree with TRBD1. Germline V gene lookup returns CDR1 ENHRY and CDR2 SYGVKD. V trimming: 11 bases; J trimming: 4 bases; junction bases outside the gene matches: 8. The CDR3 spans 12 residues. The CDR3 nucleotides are TGTGCCTTTGGGACAGATTCGTACGAGCAGTACTTC. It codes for CAFGTDSYEQYF.

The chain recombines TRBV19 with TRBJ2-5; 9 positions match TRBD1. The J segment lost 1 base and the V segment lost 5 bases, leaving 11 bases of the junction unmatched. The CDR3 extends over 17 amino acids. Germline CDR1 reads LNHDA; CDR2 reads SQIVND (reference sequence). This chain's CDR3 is CASSLHRTGVTQETQYF. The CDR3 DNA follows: TGTGCCAGTAGTCTCCACAGGACAGGGGTCACCCAAGAGACCCAGTACTTC. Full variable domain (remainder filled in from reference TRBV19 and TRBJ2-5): DGGITQSPKYLFRKEGQNVTLSCEQNLNHDAMYWYRQDPGQGLRLIYYSQIVNDFQKGDIAEGYSVSREKKESFPLTVTSAQKNPTAFYLCASSLHRTGVTQETQYFGPGTRLLVL.

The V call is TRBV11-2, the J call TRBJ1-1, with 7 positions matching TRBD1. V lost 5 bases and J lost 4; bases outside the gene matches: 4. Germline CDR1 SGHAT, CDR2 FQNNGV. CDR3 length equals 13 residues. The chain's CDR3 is CASSRNRGTEAFF. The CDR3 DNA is TGTGCCAGCAGCCGTAACAGGGGCACTGAAGCTTTCTTT.

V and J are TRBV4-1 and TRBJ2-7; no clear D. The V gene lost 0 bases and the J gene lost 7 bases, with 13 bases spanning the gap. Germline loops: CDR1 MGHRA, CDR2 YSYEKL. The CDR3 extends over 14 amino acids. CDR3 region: CASSQEFRSEEQYF. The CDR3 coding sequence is TGCGCCAGCAGCCAAGAGTTTAGGAGCGAGGAGCAGTACTTC.

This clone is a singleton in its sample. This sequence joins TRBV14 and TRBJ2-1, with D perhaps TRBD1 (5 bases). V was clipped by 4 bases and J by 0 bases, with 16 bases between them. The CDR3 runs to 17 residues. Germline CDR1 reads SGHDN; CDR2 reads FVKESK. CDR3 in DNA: TGTGCCAGCAGCCCCGGACACTCAAGAAGCTCCTACAATGAGCAGTTCTTC. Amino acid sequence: CASSPGHSRSSYNEQFF.

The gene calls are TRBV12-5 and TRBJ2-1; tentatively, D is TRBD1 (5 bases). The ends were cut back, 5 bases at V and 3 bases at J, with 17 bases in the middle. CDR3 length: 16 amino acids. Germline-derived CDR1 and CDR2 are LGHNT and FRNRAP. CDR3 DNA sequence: TGTGCTAGTGGTAATAGTAGGGGCCTCCTCTACAATGAGCAGTTCTTC. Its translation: CASGNSRGLLYNEQFF.

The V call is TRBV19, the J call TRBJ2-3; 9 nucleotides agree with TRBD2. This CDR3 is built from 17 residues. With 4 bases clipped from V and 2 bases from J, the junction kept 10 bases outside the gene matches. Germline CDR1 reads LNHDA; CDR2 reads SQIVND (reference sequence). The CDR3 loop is CASSTSGLAPFTDTQYF. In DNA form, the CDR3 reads TGTGCCAGTAGTACTTCCGGACTAGCGCCCTTCACAGATACGCAGTATTTT.

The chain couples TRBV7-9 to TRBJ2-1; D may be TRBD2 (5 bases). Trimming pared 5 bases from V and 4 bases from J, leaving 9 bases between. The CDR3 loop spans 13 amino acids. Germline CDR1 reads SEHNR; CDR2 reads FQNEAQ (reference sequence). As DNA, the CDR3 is TGTGCCAGCAGCCCCGGGAAGTACAATGAGCAGTTCTTC. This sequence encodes CASSPGKYNEQFF.

As DNA, the CDR3 is TGTGCCAGCAGCAATGCAGGCAGCAACGTCCTGACTTTC. Translating gives CASSNAGSNVLTF. This chain uses TRBV21-1 with TRBJ2-6; TRBD1 is the table's D call, not checked against the DNA. TRBV21-1 is a pseudogene locus. The CDR3 spans 13 residues.

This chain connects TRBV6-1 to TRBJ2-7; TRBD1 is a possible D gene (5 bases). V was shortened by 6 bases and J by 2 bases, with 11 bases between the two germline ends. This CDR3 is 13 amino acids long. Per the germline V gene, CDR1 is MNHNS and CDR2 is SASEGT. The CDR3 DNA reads TGTGCCAGCAGCCCCGCAGGGCCCTACGAGCAGTACTTC. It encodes CASSPAGPYEQYF.

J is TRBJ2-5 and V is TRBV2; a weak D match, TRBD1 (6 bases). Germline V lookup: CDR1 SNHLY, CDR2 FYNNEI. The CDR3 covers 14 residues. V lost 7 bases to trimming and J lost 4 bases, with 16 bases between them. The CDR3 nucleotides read TGTGCCAGCAATCTACAGGGTGGGGGAGAGACCCAGTACTTC. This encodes CASNLQGGGETQYF.

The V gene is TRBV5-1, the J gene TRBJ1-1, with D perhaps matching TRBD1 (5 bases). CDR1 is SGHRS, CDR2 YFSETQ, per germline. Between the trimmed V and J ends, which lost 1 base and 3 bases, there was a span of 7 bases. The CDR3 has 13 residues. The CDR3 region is CASSLLGDTEAFF. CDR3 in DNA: TGCGCCAGCAGCTTGCTAGGGGACACTGAAGCTTTCTTT.

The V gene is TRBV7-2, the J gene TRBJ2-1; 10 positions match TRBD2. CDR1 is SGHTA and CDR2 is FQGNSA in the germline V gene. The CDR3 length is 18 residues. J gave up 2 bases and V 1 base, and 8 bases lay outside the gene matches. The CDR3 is CASSLGGRLAGAYNEQFF. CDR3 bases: TGTGCCAGCAGCTTAGGGGGGAGACTAGCGGGCGCCTACAATGAGCAGTTCTTC.